These T cell receptor beta chains were read from a single sample in a study of Graves' ophthalmopathy and Graves' hyperthyroidism. MiXCR, run by TCRdb on the multiplex PCR reads, gives a single entry per CDR3 protein. The sample holds over a million distinct CDR3 sequences, less than 45% seen once. The sequenced sample consisted of peripheral blood or thyroid tissue (not recorded which). The receptor set was obtained from an adult man with Graves' hyperthyroidism. Both conserved end residues are part of each CDR3. The D gene is left open where the match is weak. Size is stated for part of the rows, as once, few or many counts, or as a class when the clone is expanded.

CDR3 protein | CDR3 DNA | J gene | D gene | V gene | clone size
CASSFWGNQPQHF | TGTGCCAGCAGTTTCTGGGGCAATCAGCCCCAGCATTTT | TRBJ1-5 | NA | TRBV7-9 | few
CASSQDGHPDQPQHF | TGCGCCAGCAGCCAAGATGGGCACCCTGATCAGCCCCAGCATTTT | TRBJ1-5 | NA | TRBV4-3 | many
CASSSTPGQDYNSPLHF | TGTGCCAGCAGCAGCACGCCGGGACAGGACTATAATTCACCCCTCCACTTT | TRBJ1-6 | TRBD1 | TRBV7-6 | many
CASSLQGGQGAGWPQHF | TGTGCCAGCAGCTTACAGGGGGGGCAGGGGGCTGGATGGCCCCAGCATTTT | TRBJ1-5 | TRBD1 | TRBV7-8 | NA
CASSFGGGETTGELFF | TGTGCCAGCAGCTTTGGAGGGGGTGAAACCACCGGGGAGCTGTTTTTT | TRBJ2-2 | NA | TRBV7-9 | NA
CASRQGQEGYGYTF | TGTGCCAGCAGACAGGGACAGGAGGGCTATGGCTACACCTTC | TRBJ1-2 | TRBD1 | TRBV7-9 | many
CSVVYTPNTEAFF | TGCAGCGTTGTTTATACCCCGAACACTGAAGCTTTCTTT | TRBJ1-1 | NA | TRBV29-1 | NA
CASSFGYRANGLSGNTIYF | TGCGCCAGCAGCTTTGGTTACAGGGCAAACGGGCTCTCTGGAAACACCATATATTTT | TRBJ1-3 | NA | TRBV5-1 | NA
CASSSGIGSIHEQYF | TGTGCCAGCAGCAGCGGAATCGGGAGTATCCACGAGCAGTACTTC | TRBJ2-7 | NA | TRBV7-9 | many
CASSYSSTSGSRYEQYF | TGTGCCAGCAGTTACTCGAGTACTAGCGGGAGTCGCTACGAGCAGTACTTC | TRBJ2-7 | TRBD2 | TRBV25-1 | NA
CATSDTGHQYF | TGTGCCACCAGTGATACGGGGCACCAGTACTTC | TRBJ2-5 | NA | TRBV24-1 | once
CAISGQGNRGGGTEAFF | TGTGCCATCAGCGGACAGGGGAACAGGGGCGGCGGGACTGAAGCTTTCTTT | TRBJ1-1 | TRBD1 | TRBV10-3 | NA
CASSLRAGGSPLHF | TGTGCCAGCAGTTTAAGGGCAGGGGGGTCACCCCTCCACTTT | TRBJ1-6 | TRBD1 | TRBV12-3/TRBV12-4 | many
CASSLTWGLAGAYEQYF | TGTGCCAGCAGCTTGACCTGGGGACTAGCGGGAGCCTACGAGCAGTACTTC | TRBJ2-7 | TRBD2 | TRBV7-9 | NA
CASSTITGGLNTIYF | TGTGCCAGCAGTACGATTACAGGGGGCCTCAACACCATATATTTT | TRBJ1-3 | TRBD1 | TRBV5-5 | NA
CSAPNPASSYEQYF | TGCAGTGCCCCTAATCCGGCCAGCTCCTACGAGCAGTACTTC | TRBJ2-7 | NA | TRBV20-1 | few
CAIRRQDRTGGWGNYGYTF | TGTGCCATCAGACGACAAGATAGGACAGGGGGTTGGGGTAACTATGGCTACACCTTC | TRBJ1-2 | TRBD1 | TRBV10-3 | many
CASSLTLLNSGANVLTF | TGTGCCAGCAGCTTGACCCTTCTTAACTCTGGGGCCAACGTCCTGACTTTC | TRBJ2-6 | NA | TRBV5-6 | few
CASSSGLGTSHYEQYF | TGTGCCAGCAGCTCAGGACTCGGGACCTCACACTACGAGCAGTACTTC | TRBJ2-7 | NA | TRBV7-9 | many
CSAPSRDSSYEQYF | TGCAGTGCACCCAGCCGGGACTCATCCTACGAGCAGTACTTC | TRBJ2-7 | NA | TRBV20-1 | few
CAITPPWGRTNTEAFF | TGTGCCATCACTCCTCCGTGGGGACGGACGAACACTGAAGCTTTCTTT | TRBJ1-1 | NA | TRBV10-3 | few
CASLPGQEVYQDTGELFF | TGTGCCAGCCTCCCGGGACAGGAGGTCTATCAGGACACCGGGGAGCTGTTTTTT | TRBJ2-2 | TRBD1 | TRBV12-3/TRBV12-4 | NA
CASGSGTGDYEQYF | TGTGCCAGCGGTTCCGGGACAGGGGACTACGAGCAGTACTTC | TRBJ2-7 | TRBD1 | TRBV19 | few
CASTIRTGGVSPLHF | TGTGCCAGTACGATCCGGACAGGGGGCGTCTCACCCCTCCACTTT | TRBJ1-6 | TRBD1 | TRBV19 | NA
CASKPVAVGGSEQYF | TGTGCCAGCAAACCCGTAGCGGTCGGAGGTTCCGAGCAGTACTTC | TRBJ2-7 | NA | TRBV25-1 | NA
CASSTVTGVSLLHF | TGTGCCAGTAGCACTGTAACAGGGGTTTCACTCCTCCACTTT | TRBJ1-6 | TRBD1 | TRBV19 | NA
CSASWGVSTDTQYF | TGCAGTGCTAGTTGGGGGGTTAGCACAGATACGCAGTATTTT | TRBJ2-3 | NA | TRBV20-1 | NA
CASSFSYSEAFF | TGTGCCAGCAGTTTTTCTTATTCTGAAGCTTTCTTT | TRBJ1-1 | NA | TRBV7-9 | NA
CASRPGLGLSNYGYTF | TGTGCTAGCCGTCCCGGGCTGGGACTGTCTAACTATGGCTACACCTTC | TRBJ1-2 | NA | TRBV25-1 | NA
CASSVAVLNTGELFF | TGTGCCAGCAGCGTAGCTGTCCTGAACACCGGGGAGCTGTTTTTT | TRBJ2-2 | NA | TRBV9 | many
CASSPPMGDTEAFF | TGTGCCAGCAGCCCTCCGATGGGGGACACTGAAGCTTTCTTT | TRBJ1-1 | NA | TRBV5-1 | NA
CASSFTGTENTEAFF | TGTGCCAGCAGTTTTACCGGGACAGAAAACACTGAAGCTTTCTTT | TRBJ1-1 | TRBD1 | TRBV12-3/TRBV12-4 | NA
CASSERDKLFF | TGTGCCAGCAGTGAAAGGGATAAACTGTTTTTT | TRBJ1-4 | NA | TRBV2 | NA
CASSALGTSGIKSGEQYF | TGTGCCAGCAGCGCCCTAGGGACTAGCGGGATCAAATCGGGTGAGCAGTACTTC | TRBJ2-7 | TRBD2 | TRBV9 | NA
CASSSREGLREKLFF | TGCGCCAGCAGCTCCCGTGAGGGGCTACGGGAAAAACTGTTTTTT | TRBJ1-4 | NA | TRBV5-1 | few
CASSSNRGGNEQYF | TGTGCCAGCAGCTCAAACAGGGGGGGGAACGAGCAGTACTTC | TRBJ2-7 | NA | TRBV7-9 | few
CASSVGWGNYEQYF | TGTGCCAGCAGCGTAGGTTGGGGAAACTACGAGCAGTACTTC | TRBJ2-7 | NA | TRBV9 | NA
CASSLEGPLRTNEKLFF | TGTGCCAGCAGTTTGGAAGGGCCCCTAAGAACGAATGAAAAACTGTTTTTT | TRBJ1-4 | NA | TRBV12-3/TRBV12-4 | NA
CAISDERRNTGELFF | TGTGCCATCAGTGATGAGCGGAGGAACACCGGGGAGCTGTTTTTT | TRBJ2-2 | NA | TRBV10-3 | NA
CASSLGNAGNSPLHF | TGTGCCAGCAGCTTGGGTAACGCAGGGAATTCACCCCTCCACTTT | TRBJ1-6 | NA | TRBV5-5 | many
CASSLEMRGRALLYEQYF | TGTGCCAGCAGCTTAGAGATGCGGGGGAGGGCCTTATTATACGAGCAGTACTTC | TRBJ2-7 | TRBD2 | TRBV7-8 | many
CATSEPGQGAVYGYTF | TGTGCCACCAGTGAACCGGGACAGGGGGCCGTCTATGGCTACACCTTC | TRBJ1-2 | TRBD1 | TRBV24-1 | many
CATRDSGEETQYF | TGTGCCACCAGGGACAGCGGGGAGGAGACCCAGTACTTC | TRBJ2-5 | NA | TRBV15 | NA
CASSGTGLQNTEAFF | TGTGCCAGCAGTGGCACCGGACTGCAGAACACTGAAGCTTTCTTT | TRBJ1-1 | NA | TRBV6-5 | many
CASSLKGLAATGELFF | TGTGCCAGCAGCTTGAAAGGACTAGCGGCCACCGGGGAGCTGTTTTTT | TRBJ2-2 | TRBD2 | TRBV5-5 | few
CAKLPSSYNSPLHF | TGCGCCAAATTACCTAGCTCCTATAATTCACCCCTCCACTTT | TRBJ1-6 | NA | TRBV20-1 | many
CATSDSSPGRETQYF | TGTGCCACCAGTGATTCTTCGCCAGGAAGAGAGACCCAGTACTTC | TRBJ2-5 | NA | TRBV7-2 | NA
CASSVAGDSSGQPQHF | TGTGCCAGCAGCGTAGCGGGGGACAGTTCTGGTCAGCCCCAGCATTTT | TRBJ1-5 | TRBD1 | TRBV9 | NA
CATSEERGAYGYTF | TGTGCCACCAGTGAGGAGCGGGGGGCCTATGGCTACACCTTC | TRBJ1-2 | NA | TRBV24-1 | NA
CSVLAGNGVYEQYF | TGCAGCGTTTTAGCCGGGAATGGAGTCTACGAGCAGTACTTC | TRBJ2-7 | NA | TRBV29-1 | many
CASSVSGRETQHF | TGTGCCAGCAGCGTATCAGGAAGAGAGACCCAGCATTTT | TRBJ1-5 | NA | TRBV7-2 | once
CASSSIGAGGLETQYF | TGTGCCAGCAGCTCGATCGGAGCGGGGGGTTTGGAGACCCAGTACTTC | TRBJ2-5 | TRBD2 | TRBV9 | few
CASVVLGQETQYF | TGTGCCAGCGTTGTCCTGGGGCAAGAGACCCAGTACTTC | TRBJ2-5 | NA | TRBV2 | NA
CSVEGHESEAFF | TGCAGCGTTGAAGGCCATGAATCTGAAGCTTTCTTT | TRBJ1-1 | NA | TRBV29-1 | few
CASSSPQGYTF | TGTGCCAGCAGCTCACCTCAGGGCTACACCTTC | TRBJ1-2 | NA | TRBV7-9 | NA
CASSLTGDRYEQYF | TGTGCCAGCAGTTTGACAGGGGATAGGTACGAGCAGTACTTC | TRBJ2-7 | TRBD1 | TRBV5-5 | NA
CASSQVAIPQQYF | TGTGCCAGCAGCCAAGTGGCGATCCCTCAGCAGTACTTC | TRBJ2-7 | NA | TRBV3-1 | NA
CASSSGLAGVETQYF | TGTGCCAGCAGCTCTGGACTAGCGGGAGTTGAGACCCAGTACTTC | TRBJ2-5 | TRBD2 | TRBV7-2 | many
CASKAQGGENTEAFF | TGTGCCAGTAAGGCGCAGGGTGGGGAGAACACTGAAGCTTTCTTT | TRBJ1-1 | NA | TRBV19 | many
CASSVGQGKDEQYF | TGTGCCAGCAGCGTAGGACAGGGGAAGGACGAGCAGTACTTC | TRBJ2-7 | TRBD1 | TRBV9 | NA